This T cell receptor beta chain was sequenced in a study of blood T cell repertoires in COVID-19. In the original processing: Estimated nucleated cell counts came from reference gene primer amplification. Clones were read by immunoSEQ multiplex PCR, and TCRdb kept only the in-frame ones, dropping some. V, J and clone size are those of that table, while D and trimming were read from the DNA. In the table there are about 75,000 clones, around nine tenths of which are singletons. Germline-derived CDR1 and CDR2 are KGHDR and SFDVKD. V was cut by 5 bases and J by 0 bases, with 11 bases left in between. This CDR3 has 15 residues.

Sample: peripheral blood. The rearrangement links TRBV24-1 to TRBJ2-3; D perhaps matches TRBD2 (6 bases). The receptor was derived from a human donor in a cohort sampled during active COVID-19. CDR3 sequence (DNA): TGTGCCACCAGTGCGCTTAGCGGAAGCACAGATACGCAGTATTTT. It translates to CATSALSGSTDTQYF.